The clone carrying this T cell receptor (beta chain) has only a few counts. The data were produced by immunoSEQ multiplex PCR, yet TCRdb's version contains in-frame clones alone and is incomplete. The sample carries hundreds of thousands of clones, over 75% recorded once. The sample is drawn from a study of shared T cell receptors in the human thymus. The V end lost 5 bases, the J end lost 3 bases, and 20 bases lay between the germline ends. CDR1 is SGHAT, CDR2 FQDESV, per germline (reference sequence). The CDR3 sequence is 17 residues long. This sample was also put to use in a study of human thymus T cells. That source reports: Finnish infants who were healthy and having corrective surgery for congenital heart defects made up the donors. Thymus specimens were resections from corrective heart surgery. Use of V and J genes seemed skewed within the thymic and blood repertoires. Thymic repertoires from unrelated individuals overlapped highly, related research reported.

The chain has TRBV11-1 and TRBJ1-5; TRBD1 is a possible D gene (6 bases). The clonotype was recovered from a girl under three years old with a congenital heart defect. The sequenced sample was thymocytes. This chain's CDR3 is CASSPTRGRGINQPQHF. Written as DNA, the CDR3 is TGTGCCAGCAGCCCTACGCGGGGGCGGGGCATCAATCAGCCCCAGCATTTT.